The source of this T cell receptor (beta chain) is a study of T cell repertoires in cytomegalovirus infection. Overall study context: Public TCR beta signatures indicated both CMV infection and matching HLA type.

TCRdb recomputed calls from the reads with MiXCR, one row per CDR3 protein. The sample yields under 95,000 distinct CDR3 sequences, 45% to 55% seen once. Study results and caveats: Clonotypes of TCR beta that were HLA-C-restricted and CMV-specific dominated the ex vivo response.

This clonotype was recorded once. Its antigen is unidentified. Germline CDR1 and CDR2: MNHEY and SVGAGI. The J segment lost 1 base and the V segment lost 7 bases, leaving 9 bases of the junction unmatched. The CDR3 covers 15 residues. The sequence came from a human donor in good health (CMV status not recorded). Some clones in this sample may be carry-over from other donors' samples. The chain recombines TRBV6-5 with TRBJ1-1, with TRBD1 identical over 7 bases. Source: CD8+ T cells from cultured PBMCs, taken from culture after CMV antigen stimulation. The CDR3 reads CASTKRTGTNTEAFF. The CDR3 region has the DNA TGTGCCAGCACAAAAAGGACAGGAACGAACACTGAAGCTTTCTTT.